The 7 T cell receptor beta chains listed next were all sequenced from one sample in a study of blood T cell repertoires in COVID-19. The assay was immunoSEQ multiplex PCR, and TCRdb's table has in-frame clones only and misses some. The sample carries 300,000 to 450,000 clones, around 87% recorded once. Sequencing was carried out using PBMCs or T cells enriched from blood (not recorded which). These receptors were collected from a man aged 35 to 55 in a cohort exposed to, infected with or recovered from COVID-19 (not recorded which).

The CDR3 nucleotides are TGCAGCGCACGGACAGGGGGCCTCTACGAGCAGTACTTC. This encodes CSARTGGLYEQYF. This sequence joins TRBV29-1 and TRBJ2-7; 11 bases line up with TRBD1. The CDR3 length is 13 residues. Germline values: CDR1 SQVTM, CDR2 ANQGSEA. The V gene end was trimmed by 7 bases and the J gene end by 3 bases; junction bases not matched to a gene: 5.

The chain links TRBV5-7 to TRBJ2-7; TRBD2 agrees at 9 bases. TRBV5-7 is an ORF, and what it does is uncertain. The CDR3 sequence is 15 residues long. Trimming took 4 bases from V and 6 from J; bases not matched to a gene: 11. CDR3 loop: CASSANSGTSIEQYF. CDR3 nucleotides: TGTGCCAGCAGCGCAAATTCCGGGACTAGCATCGAGCAGTACTTC.

The CDR3 region is CATSDIDGVLRGTIYF. In nucleotides, the CDR3 is TGTGCCACCAGTGATATTGACGGAGTACTCAGGGGGACCATATATTTT. The chain links TRBV24-1 to TRBJ1-3, with 7 bases lining up with TRBD1. The CDR3 totals 16 residues. The V gene's germline CDR1 is KGHDR and CDR2 SFDVKD. Trimming removed 3 bases from V and 10 bases from J; junction bases left unmatched: 14.

Only one count was recorded for this clone. V and J are TRBV19 and TRBJ2-7; 7 positions agree with TRBD1. The CDR3 loop spans 13 amino acids. Per the germline V gene, CDR1 is LNHDA and CDR2 is SQIVND (reference sequence). With 10 bases clipped from V and 5 bases from J, the junction kept 11 bases outside the gene matches. The CDR3 nucleotides are TGTGCCACTGCGGACAGGAATGTCAACGAGCAGTACTTC. Translation: CATADRNVNEQYF.

The rearrangement uses TRBV19 and TRBJ2-1, with 7 bases that match TRBD2. CDR1 is LNHDA, CDR2 SQIVND, per germline (reference sequence). The J segment lost 0 bases and the V segment lost 0 bases, leaving 5 bases of the junction unmatched. The CDR3 is 17 amino acids. The CDR3 spells CASSIDGTGGSYNEQFF. CDR3 nucleotide sequence: TGTGCCAGTAGTATAGATGGAACGGGAGGCTCCTACAATGAGCAGTTCTTC.

Comments on this clone: The junction does not match germline at one end; this may be a read error. The V and J genes are TRBV2 and TRBJ2-2; perhaps TRBD2 as D (6 bases). CDR1 SNHLY and CDR2 FYNNEI come from the germline V gene. This CDR3 region has 14 residues. The CDR3 DNA is TGTGCCAGCCGTGAGGAGGGAAGGAACGGGGAGCTGTTTTTT. Protein: CASREEGRNGELFF.

The V call is TRBV14, the J call TRBJ2-7; TRBD2 aligns across 10 bases. This CDR3 has 14 residues. Germline CDR1 reads SGHDN; CDR2 reads FVKESK. V lost 4 bases to trimming and J lost 2 bases; unmatched junction nucleotides: 2. The CDR3 coding sequence is TGTGCCAGCAGCCGAGCGGGAGGGCCCTACGAGCAGTACTTC. The encoded protein is CASSRAGGPYEQYF.